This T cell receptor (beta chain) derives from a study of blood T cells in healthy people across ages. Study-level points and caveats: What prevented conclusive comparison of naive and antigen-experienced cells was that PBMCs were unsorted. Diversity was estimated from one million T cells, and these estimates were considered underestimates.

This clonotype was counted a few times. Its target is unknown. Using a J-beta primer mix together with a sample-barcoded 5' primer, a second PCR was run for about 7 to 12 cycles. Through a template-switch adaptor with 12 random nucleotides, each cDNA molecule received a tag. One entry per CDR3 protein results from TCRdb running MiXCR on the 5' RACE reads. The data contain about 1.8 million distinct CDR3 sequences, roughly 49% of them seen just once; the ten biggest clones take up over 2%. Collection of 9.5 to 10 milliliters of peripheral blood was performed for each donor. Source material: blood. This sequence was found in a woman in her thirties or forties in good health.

CDR3: CASSLGRGDPKNIQYF. CDR3 bases: TGTGCCAGCAGCTTAGGGCGAGGCGACCCGAAAAACATTCAGTACTTC. The chain combines TRBV7-8 with TRBJ2-4; D unresolved. V lost 1 base to trimming and J lost 4 bases, with 14 bases between them. The CDR3 consists of 16 residues. From germline, CDR1 is SGHVS and CDR2 FQNEAQ.